Below, 23 T cell receptor beta chains from the same sample are listed, as sequenced in a study of radiotherapy plus CTLA-4 blockade in lung cancer. The data were produced by immunoSEQ multiplex PCR, yet TCRdb's version contains in-frame clones alone and is incomplete. The table lists approximately 110,000 clones, about 80% of them singletons. Sequences were derived from peripheral blood, sampled from a patient treated with radiotherapy plus ipilimumab. The receptors originated from a human donor with non-small cell lung cancer that progressed on radiotherapy plus ipilimumab. Some clones in this sample may be carry-over from other donors' samples.

In DNA, the CDR3 is TGTGCCAGTAGTCGGGACAGGCCCTCCTATGGCTACACCTTC. As protein: CASSRDRPSYGYTF. The rearrangement uses TRBV19 and TRBJ1-2, with 8 bases aligning to TRBD1. With V trimmed by 5 bases and J by 4 bases, 6 bases remained unmatched. CDR1 and CDR2 from the germline V gene are LNHDA and SQIVND (reference sequence). The CDR3 has 14 amino acids.

This chain uses TRBV10-3 with TRBJ2-5; no clear D gene. V gave up 5 bases and J gave up 4 bases, with 17 bases separating them. The CDR3 sequence is 15 residues long. Germline assignment: CDR1 ENHRY and CDR2 SYGVKD. The CDR3 loop reads CAISSPGPTLETQYF. In DNA form, the CDR3 reads TGTGCCATCAGTTCTCCTGGACCCACCCTAGAGACCCAGTACTTC.

V and J are TRBV7-2 and TRBJ2-5; 9 bases fit TRBD2. Germline CDR1 and CDR2: SGHTA and FQGNSA. The ends lost 2 bases at V and 5 bases at J; junction bases unmatched: 6. The length of the CDR3 is 15 residues. CDR3: CASSLQRGEFETQYF. In DNA form, the CDR3 reads TGTGCCAGCAGCTTACAGCGGGGGGAATTCGAGACCCAGTACTTC.

The chain carries TRBV20-1 and TRBJ1-1; D uncertain. The CDR3 length is 11 residues. Germline V gene data show CDR1 as DFQATT and CDR2 as SNEGSKA (reference sequence). The ends were cut back, 0 bases at V and 7 bases at J, with 6 bases in the middle. DNA of the CDR3: TGCAGTGCTAGAGACAGAATTGAAGCTTTCTTT. It encodes CSARDRIEAFF.

The genes are TRBV15 and TRBJ2-3, with D hard to call. V was clipped by 1 base and J by 2 bases, with 10 bases between them. This CDR3 has 15 residues. CDR1 and CDR2 from the germline V gene are LNHNV and YYDKDF (reference sequence). The CDR3, as DNA: TGTGCCACCAGCAGAGCTAAGGGATACACAGATACGCAGTATTTT. As protein: CATSRAKGYTDTQYF.

This clone was observed a handful of times. The chain employs TRBV27 and TRBJ1-2; 7 bases map to TRBD1. From germline, CDR1 is MNHEY and CDR2 SMNVEV (reference sequence). J lost 8 bases, V lost 6 bases, and 3 bases had no gene match. The CDR3 covers 11 residues. The CDR3 region is CASRQGGGYTF. As DNA, the CDR3 is TGTGCCAGCAGGCAGGGGGGGGGCTACACCTTC.

Concerning this clone: The same CDR3 is also encoded by other DNA sequences in this sample. This chain joins TRBV9 and TRBJ1-2; unclear D gene. Germline V gene lookup returns CDR1 SGDLS and CDR2 YYNGEE. The CDR3 covers 14 residues. V was shortened by 3 bases and J by 2 bases, with 11 bases between the two germline ends. The CDR3 DNA is TGTGCCAGCAGCGCCGGAAGGAGGAACTATGGCTACACCTTC. Translated, it gives CASSAGRRNYGYTF. The full variable domain, in which reference TRBV9 and TRBJ1-2 provide the parts outside the CDR3, is DSGVTQTPKHLITATGQRVTLRCSPRSGDLSVYWYQQSLDQGLQFLIQYYNGEERAKGNILERFSAQQFPDLHSELNLSSLELGDSALYFCASSAGRRNYGYTFGSGTRLTVV.

This rearrangement joins TRBV18 to TRBJ2-7, with D maybe TRBD2 (5 bases). With 0 bases removed from V and 5 bases from J, the gap between germline ends came to 17 bases. The CDR3 runs 16 residues. CDR1 and CDR2 from the germline V gene are KGHSH and LQKENI. The CDR3 is CASSPPEEGRSHEQYF. CDR3 nucleotide sequence: TGTGCCAGCTCACCACCTGAAGAGGGAAGGAGCCACGAGCAGTACTTC.

The V call is TRBV6-1, the J call TRBJ2-1; possible D gene TRBD2, 6 bases. Trimming removed 1 base from V and 9 bases from J, with 10 bases in between. The CDR3 is made up of 13 amino acids. Germline CDR1 reads MNHNS; CDR2 reads SASEGT. CDR3 sequence: CASSEGRASEQFF. In nucleotides, the CDR3 is TGTGCCAGCAGTGAAGGGAGGGCCAGTGAGCAGTTCTTC.

The rearrangement uses TRBV9 and TRBJ2-7, with no clear D. The V and J ends lost 0 bases and 6 bases respectively, with 7 bases between them. Germline V CDR1 and CDR2: SGDLS, YYNGEE. The CDR3 totals 12 residues. The CDR3 coding sequence is TGTGCCAGCAGCGTAGTGGGGTCCGAGCAGTACTTC. It codes for CASSVVGSEQYF.

This chain links TRBV7-3 with TRBJ2-2; D possibly corresponds to TRBD1 (5 bases). The CDR3 sequence is 16 residues long. CDR1 SGHTA and CDR2 FQGTGA come from the germline V gene. V was pared by 2 bases and J by 5 bases, with 15 bases between. DNA of the CDR3: TGTGCCAGCAGCTTATCCCAGGGTGGTATAACCGGGGAGCTGTTTTTT. The encoded protein is CASSLSQGGITGELFF.

This CDR3 is CASSPEPSGQGYQPQHF. Written as DNA, the CDR3 is TGCGCCAGCAGCCCTGAGCCCAGCGGGCAGGGATATCAGCCCCAGCATTTT. V gene TRBV5-1 combines with J gene TRBJ1-5; D might be TRBD1 (5 bases). This CDR3 region has 17 residues. The V gene lost 4 bases and the J gene lost 5 bases, with 22 bases spanning the gap. The germline V gene has CDR1 SGHRS and CDR2 YFSETQ.

The V gene is TRBV2, the J gene TRBJ2-7, with TRBD2 as a possible D gene (6 bases). With 8 bases removed from V and 2 bases from J, the gap between germline ends came to 16 bases. Per the germline V gene, CDR1 is SNHLY and CDR2 is FYNNEI. This CDR3 is built from 14 residues. CDR3 region: CASVRGGPTYEQYF. The CDR3 DNA is TGTGCCAGCGTTAGAGGAGGGCCCACCTACGAGCAGTACTTC.

The chain joins TRBV6-6 to TRBJ1-1; 7 positions agree with TRBD1. This CDR3 region has 14 residues. With 2 bases clipped from V and 7 bases from J, the junction kept 7 bases outside the gene matches. CDR1 and CDR2 from the germline V gene are MNHNY and SVGAGI (reference sequence). The CDR3 DNA reads TGTGCCAGCAGTTACAAGACAGGGCGCGGTGAAGCTTTCTTT. Translating gives CASSYKTGRGEAFF.

The rearrangement uses TRBV19 and TRBJ1-6; D possibly corresponds to TRBD1 (6 bases). V was pared by 4 bases and J by 8 bases, with 9 bases between. The CDR3 is made up of 13 amino acids. Germline loops: CDR1 LNHDA, CDR2 SQIVND (reference sequence). The CDR3 bases are TGTGCCAGTAGTAACAGGGTCGATTCACCCCTCCACTTT. Its protein product is CASSNRVDSPLHF.

The rearrangement joins TRBV5-6 to TRBJ1-2; 7 nucleotides align to TRBD1. Germline-derived CDR1 and CDR2 are SGHDT and YYEEEE. This CDR3 is 14 amino acids long. V was pared by 2 bases and J by 8 bases, with 9 bases of the junction left unmatched. The CDR3 region has the DNA TGTGCCAGCAGCTTCGGACAGGCCCGATGGGGCTACACCTTC. Encoded protein: CASSFGQARWGYTF.

The chain links TRBV7-3 to TRBJ1-1; D remains ambiguous. Trimming left V 0 bases short and J 6 bases short, with 14 bases between. Germline values: CDR1 SGHTA, CDR2 FQGTGA. The CDR3 totals 15 residues. This CDR3 is CASSLTAATGAEAFF. As DNA, the CDR3 is TGTGCCAGCAGCTTAACGGCCGCGACTGGGGCTGAAGCTTTCTTT.

A few counts support this clone. The genes are TRBV5-1 and TRBJ2-7; D gene uncertain. Trimming shortened V by 0 bases and J by 5 bases, and 6 bases separated the two germline ends. Germline CDR1 SGHRS, CDR2 YFSETQ. CDR3 length: 12 residues. CDR3 DNA sequence: TGCGCCAGCAGCTTGGTTAGGAACGAGCAGTACTTC. It encodes CASSLVRNEQYF.

This clone has just a few counts. CDR3 bases: TGTGCCAGCAGCTTGAGGGAGGACACTGAAGCTTTCTTT. It encodes CASSLREDTEAFF. The chain uses TRBV5-6 and TRBJ1-1; no reliable D call. The V gene lost 1 base and the J gene lost 3 bases, with 7 bases spanning the gap. Germline V gene lookup returns CDR1 SGHDT and CDR2 YYEEEE. This CDR3 has 13 amino acids.

This clone has only a few counts. This chain links TRBV5-1 with TRBJ2-3; TRBD1 matches 8 bases. Germline CDR1 SGHRS, CDR2 YFSETQ. The V gene end was trimmed by 4 bases and the J gene end by 5 bases; junction bases not matched to a gene: 9. This CDR3 comprises 15 residues. CDR3 sequence: CASSLSGQVGDTQYF. The CDR3 DNA sequence: TGCGCCAGCAGCCTCTCGGGACAGGTAGGAGATACGCAGTATTTT.

This chain links TRBV30 with TRBJ1-1; no firm D call. Germline loops: CDR1 GTSNPN, CDR2 SVGIG (reference sequence). This CDR3 spans 11 amino acids. Trimming shortened V by 3 bases and J by 6 bases, and 8 bases separated the two germline ends. As DNA, the CDR3 is TGTGCCTGGAGAGAGGACTCTGAAGCTTTCTTT. Encoded protein: CAWREDSEAFF. Variable domain in full (rest from reference TRBV30 and TRBJ1-1): SQTIHQWPATLVQPVGSPLSLECTVEGTSNPNLYWYRQAAGRGLQLLFYSVGIGQISSEVPQNLSASRPQDRQFILSSKKLLLSDSGFYLCAWREDSEAFFGQGTRLTVV.

The chain couples TRBV25-1 to TRBJ1-5, with unresolved D. Looked up from germline, CDR1 is MGHDK and CDR2 is SYGVNS. Trimming left V 1 base short and J 3 bases short, with 13 bases between. The CDR3 length is 16 residues. The DNA for the CDR3 is TGTGCCAGCAGTGAATCGTCATTTAGCTACAATCAGCCCCAGCATTTT. Protein: CASSESSFSYNQPQHF.

This clone showed up just once. The chain uses TRBV4-2 and TRBJ1-1, with 7 bases aligning to TRBD1. Trimming at V came to 0 bases and at J to 7 bases, leaving 5 bases not matched to a gene. The germline CDR1 and CDR2 sequences are LGHNA and YNFKEQ. The CDR3 totals 14 residues. The DNA for the CDR3 is TGTGCCAGCAGCCAAGAGGGACAGCTTCGTGAAGCTTTCTTT. It specifies CASSQEGQLREAFF.